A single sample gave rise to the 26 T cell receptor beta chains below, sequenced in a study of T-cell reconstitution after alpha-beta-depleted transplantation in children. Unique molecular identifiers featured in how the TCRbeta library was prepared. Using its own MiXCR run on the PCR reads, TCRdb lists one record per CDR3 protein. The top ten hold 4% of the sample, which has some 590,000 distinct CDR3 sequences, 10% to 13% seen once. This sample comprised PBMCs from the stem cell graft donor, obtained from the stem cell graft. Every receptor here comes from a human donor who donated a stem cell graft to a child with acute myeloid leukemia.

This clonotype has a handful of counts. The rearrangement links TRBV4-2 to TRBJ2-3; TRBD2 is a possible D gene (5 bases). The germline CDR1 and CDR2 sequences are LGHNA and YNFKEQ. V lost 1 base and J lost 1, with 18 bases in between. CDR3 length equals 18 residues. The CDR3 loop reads CASSQVEVAAGGTDTQYF. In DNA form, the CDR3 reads TGTGCCAGCAGCCAAGTCGAGGTGGCGGCCGGGGGCACAGATACGCAGTATTTT.

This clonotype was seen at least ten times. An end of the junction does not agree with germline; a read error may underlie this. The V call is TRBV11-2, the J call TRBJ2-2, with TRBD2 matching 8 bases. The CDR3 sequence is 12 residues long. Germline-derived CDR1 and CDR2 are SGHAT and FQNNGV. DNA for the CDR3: TGTGCCAGCAGCTCCAATAGCGGGAAGCTGTTTTTT. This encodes CASSSNSGKLFF.

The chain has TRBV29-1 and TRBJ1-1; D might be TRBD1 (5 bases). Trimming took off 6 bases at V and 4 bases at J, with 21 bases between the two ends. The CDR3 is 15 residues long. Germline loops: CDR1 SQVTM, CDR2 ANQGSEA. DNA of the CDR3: TGCAGCGTGCGGCCAGGCATCGAAAGGGGCACTGAAGCTTTCTTT. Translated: CSVRPGIERGTEAFF.

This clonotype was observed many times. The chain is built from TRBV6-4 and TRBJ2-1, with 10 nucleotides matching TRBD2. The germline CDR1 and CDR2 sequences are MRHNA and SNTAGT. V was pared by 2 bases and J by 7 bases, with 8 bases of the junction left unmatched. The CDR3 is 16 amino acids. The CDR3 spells CASSDRSSGSVNEQFF. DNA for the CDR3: TGTGCCAGCAGTGACAGGTCTAGCGGGAGTGTTAATGAGCAGTTCTTC.

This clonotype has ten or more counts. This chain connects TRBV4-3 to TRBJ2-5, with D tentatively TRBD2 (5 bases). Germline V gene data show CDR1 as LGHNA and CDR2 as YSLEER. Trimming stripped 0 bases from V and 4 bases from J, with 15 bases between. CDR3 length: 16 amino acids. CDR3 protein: CASSQDGADHRETQYF. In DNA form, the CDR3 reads TGCGCCAGCAGCCAAGATGGAGCGGACCATCGAGAGACCCAGTACTTC.

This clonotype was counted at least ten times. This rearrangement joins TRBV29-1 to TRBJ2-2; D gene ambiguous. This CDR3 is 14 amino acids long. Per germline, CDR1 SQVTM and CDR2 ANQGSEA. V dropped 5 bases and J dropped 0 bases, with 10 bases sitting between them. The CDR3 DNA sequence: TGCAGCGTTTGCGCGAAAGCGAACACCGGGGAGCTGTTTTTT. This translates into CSVCAKANTGELFF.

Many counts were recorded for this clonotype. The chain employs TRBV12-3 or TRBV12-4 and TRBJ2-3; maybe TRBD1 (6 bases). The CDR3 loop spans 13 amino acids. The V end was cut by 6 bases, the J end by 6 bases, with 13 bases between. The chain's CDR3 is CASRTTGFDTQYF. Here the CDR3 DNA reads TGTGCCAGCAGAACCACAGGGTTTGATACGCAGTATTTT.

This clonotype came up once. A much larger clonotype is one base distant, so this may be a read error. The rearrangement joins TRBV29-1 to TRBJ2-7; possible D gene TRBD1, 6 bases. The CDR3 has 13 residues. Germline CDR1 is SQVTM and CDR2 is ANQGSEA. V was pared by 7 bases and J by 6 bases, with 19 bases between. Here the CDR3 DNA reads TGCAGCGCCCGGGACACAGGGAGTCCCGAGCAGTACTTC. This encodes CSARDTGSPEQYF.

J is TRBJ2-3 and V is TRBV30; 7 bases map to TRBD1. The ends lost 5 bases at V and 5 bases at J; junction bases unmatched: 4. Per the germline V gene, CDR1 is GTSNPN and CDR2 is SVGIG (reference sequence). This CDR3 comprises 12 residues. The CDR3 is CAWDREGDTQYF. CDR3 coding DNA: TGTGCCTGGGACAGGGAAGGAGATACGCAGTATTTT.

The CDR3 spells CASSLGTSGRSQYF. The DNA for the CDR3 is TGCGCCAGCAGCTTGGGGACTAGCGGGAGATCCCAGTACTTC. This sequence joins TRBV5-1 and TRBJ2-5; 13 nucleotides line up with TRBD2. Germline V gives CDR1 SGHRS, CDR2 YFSETQ. The CDR3 runs to 14 residues. J was trimmed by 9 bases and V by 0 bases; bases with no gene match: 2.

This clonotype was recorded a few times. The CDR3: CASSQATGTETYEQYF. The CDR3 DNA reads TGCGCCAGCAGCCAAGCTACCGGGACCGAGACCTACGAGCAGTACTTC. The V call is TRBV4-3, the J call TRBJ2-7; D might be TRBD1 or TRBD2, each matching 5 bases. The CDR3 has 16 amino acids. The V gene's germline CDR1 is LGHNA and CDR2 YSLEER. V dropped 1 base and J dropped 2 bases, with 15 bases sitting between them.

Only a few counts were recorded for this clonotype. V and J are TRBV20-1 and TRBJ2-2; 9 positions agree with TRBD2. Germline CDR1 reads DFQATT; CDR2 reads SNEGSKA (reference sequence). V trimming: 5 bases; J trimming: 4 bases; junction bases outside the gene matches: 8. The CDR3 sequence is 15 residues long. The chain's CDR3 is CSAPGAGGLTGELFF. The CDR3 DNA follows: TGCAGTGCTCCAGGGGCGGGAGGGCTCACCGGGGAGCTGTTTTTT.

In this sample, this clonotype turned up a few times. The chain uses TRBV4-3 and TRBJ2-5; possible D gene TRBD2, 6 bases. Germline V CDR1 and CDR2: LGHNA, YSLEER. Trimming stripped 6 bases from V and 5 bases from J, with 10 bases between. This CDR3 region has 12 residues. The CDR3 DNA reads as TGCGCCAGCAGAGGAGGGATGGAGACCCAGTACTTC. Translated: CASRGGMETQYF.

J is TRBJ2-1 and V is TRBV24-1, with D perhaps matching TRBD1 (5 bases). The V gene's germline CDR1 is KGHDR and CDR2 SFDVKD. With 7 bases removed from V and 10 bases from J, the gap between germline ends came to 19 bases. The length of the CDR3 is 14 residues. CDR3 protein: CATRVGGADREQFF. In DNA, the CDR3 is TGTGCCACCAGGGTGGGTGGGGCTGATCGGGAGCAGTTCTTC.

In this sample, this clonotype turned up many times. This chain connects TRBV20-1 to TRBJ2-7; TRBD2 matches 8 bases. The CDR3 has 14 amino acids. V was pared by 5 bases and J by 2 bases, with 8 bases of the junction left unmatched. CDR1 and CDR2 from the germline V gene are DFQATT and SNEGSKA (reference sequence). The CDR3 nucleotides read TGCAGTGCTTTCTATAGCGGGGTTACCTACGAGCAGTACTTC. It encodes CSAFYSGVTYEQYF.

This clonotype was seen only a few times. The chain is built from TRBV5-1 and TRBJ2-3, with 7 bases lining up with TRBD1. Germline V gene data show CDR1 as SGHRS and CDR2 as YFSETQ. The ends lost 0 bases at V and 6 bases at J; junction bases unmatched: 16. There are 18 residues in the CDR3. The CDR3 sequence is CASSLEGTALMGGDTQYF. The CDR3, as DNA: TGCGCCAGCAGCTTGGAGGGGACAGCGCTCATGGGCGGGGATACGCAGTATTTT.

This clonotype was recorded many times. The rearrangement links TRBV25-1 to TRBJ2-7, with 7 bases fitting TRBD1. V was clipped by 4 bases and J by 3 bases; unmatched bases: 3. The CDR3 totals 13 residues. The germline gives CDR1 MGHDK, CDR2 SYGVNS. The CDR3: CASSVPGGYEQYF. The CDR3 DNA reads TGTGCCAGCAGTGTACCAGGGGGCTACGAGCAGTACTTC.

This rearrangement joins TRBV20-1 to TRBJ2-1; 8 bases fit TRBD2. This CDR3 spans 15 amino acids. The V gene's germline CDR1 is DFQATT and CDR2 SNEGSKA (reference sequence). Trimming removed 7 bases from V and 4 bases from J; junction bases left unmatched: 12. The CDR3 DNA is TGCAGTGTTCGGAAGACTAGCGTGGGATACAATGAGCAGTTCTTC. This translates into CSVRKTSVGYNEQFF.

The CDR3 reads CASSPGLAYTDTQYF. DNA for the CDR3: TGTGCCAGCAGCCCCGGACTAGCGTACACAGATACGCAGTATTTT. This sequence joins TRBV6-2 or TRBV6-3 and TRBJ2-3; the match to TRBD2 covers 9 bases. Unmatched junction bases numbered 6, after V lost 6 bases and J lost 2 bases. Germline CDR1 reads MNHEY; CDR2 reads SVGEGT. The CDR3 extends over 15 amino acids.

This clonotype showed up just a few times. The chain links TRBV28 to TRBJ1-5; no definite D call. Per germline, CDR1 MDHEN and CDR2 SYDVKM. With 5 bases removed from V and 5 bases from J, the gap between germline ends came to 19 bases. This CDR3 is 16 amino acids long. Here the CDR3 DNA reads TGTGCCAGCAGTCACCGGGCCCTCTTTGGGGATCAGCCCCAGCATTTT. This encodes CASSHRALFGDQPQHF.

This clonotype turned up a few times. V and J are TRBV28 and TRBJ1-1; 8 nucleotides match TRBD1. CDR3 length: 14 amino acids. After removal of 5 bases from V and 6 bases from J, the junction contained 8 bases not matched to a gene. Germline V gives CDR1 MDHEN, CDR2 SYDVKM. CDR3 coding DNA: TGTGCCAGCAGTGAGACAGGGGCTTTGGCTGAAGCTTTCTTT. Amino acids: CASSETGALAEAFF.

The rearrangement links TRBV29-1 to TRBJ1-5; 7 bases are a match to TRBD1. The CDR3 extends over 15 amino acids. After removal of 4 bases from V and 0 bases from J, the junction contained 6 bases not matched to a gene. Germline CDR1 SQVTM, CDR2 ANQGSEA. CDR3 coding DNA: TGCAGCGTTGCTCCTACAGGGGATAGCAATCAGCCCCAGCATTTT. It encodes CSVAPTGDSNQPQHF.

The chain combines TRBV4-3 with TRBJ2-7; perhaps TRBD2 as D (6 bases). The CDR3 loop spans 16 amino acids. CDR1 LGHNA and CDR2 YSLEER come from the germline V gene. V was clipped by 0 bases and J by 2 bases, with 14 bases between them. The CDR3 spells CASSQELVAGPYEQYF. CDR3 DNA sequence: TGCGCCAGCAGCCAAGAATTAGTCGCGGGACCCTACGAGCAGTACTTC.

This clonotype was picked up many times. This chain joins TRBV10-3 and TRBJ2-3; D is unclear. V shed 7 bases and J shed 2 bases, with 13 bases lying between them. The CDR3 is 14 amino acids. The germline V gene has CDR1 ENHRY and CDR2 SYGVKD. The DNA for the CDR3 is TGTGCCATCAAGGACCTGGGTGACACAGATACGCAGTATTTT. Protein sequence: CAIKDLGDTDTQYF.

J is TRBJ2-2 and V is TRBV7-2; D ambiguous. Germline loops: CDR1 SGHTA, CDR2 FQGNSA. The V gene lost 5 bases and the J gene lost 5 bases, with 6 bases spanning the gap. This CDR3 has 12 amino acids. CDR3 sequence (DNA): TGTGCCAGCAGCCCCGCTACCGGGGAGCTGTTTTTT. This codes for CASSPATGELFF.

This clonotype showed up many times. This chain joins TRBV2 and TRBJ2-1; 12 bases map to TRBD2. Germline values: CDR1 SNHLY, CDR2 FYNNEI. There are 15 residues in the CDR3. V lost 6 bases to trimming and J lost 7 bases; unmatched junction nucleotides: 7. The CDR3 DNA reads TGTGCCAGCAGGAAGACTAGCGGGGGAGGGAATGAGCAGTTCTTC. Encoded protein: CASRKTSGGGNEQFF.